The 10 T cell receptor beta chains below all came from one sample that was sequenced in a study of shared clonotypes between healthy human individuals. TCRdb's copy holds only in-frame clones and misses some; the assay was immunoSEQ multiplex PCR. The profile covers around 1.5 million clones, with about 98% appearing a single time and approximately 0.44% taken by the ten largest. Sequencing used naive CD4+ T cells sorted from blood. As to subset: CD45RA+ positively selected. These receptors were collected from a man under 40 in good health.

The table lists this clone with a count of one. V gene TRBV28 combines with J gene TRBJ2-7; 9 nucleotides agree with TRBD2. Unmatched junction bases numbered 7, after V lost 5 bases and J lost 5 bases. The germline V gene has CDR1 MDHEN and CDR2 SYDVKM. The CDR3 has 14 residues. The CDR3 nucleotides read TGTGCCAGCAGTCCTAGCGGGACCGATAACGAGCAGTACTTC. Encoded protein: CASSPSGTDNEQYF.

As concerns this clone: Distinct nucleotide sequences in the sample also encode this CDR3. The V gene is TRBV9, the J gene TRBJ2-7; D is unresolved. Deletions cut 0 bases from V and 0 bases from J, with 7 bases between. From germline, CDR1 is SGDLS and CDR2 YYNGEE. CDR3 length equals 14 residues. CDR3 sequence reads: CASSVAVGSYEQYF. The CDR3 DNA reads as TGTGCCAGCAGCGTAGCGGTCGGCTCCTACGAGCAGTACTTC.

The J gene is TRBJ1-5, the V gene TRBV27; D is unresolved. This CDR3 contains 15 residues. CDR1 is MNHEY, CDR2 SMNVEV, per germline (reference sequence). V was clipped by 5 bases and J by 0 bases, with 11 bases between them. CDR3 in DNA: TGTGCCAGCAGTCCGGACTCTAATAGCAATCAGCCCCAGCATTTT. Encoded protein: CASSPDSNSNQPQHF.

This chain links TRBV7-7 with TRBJ2-7; 14 nucleotides line up with TRBD2. The V gene's germline CDR1 is SSHAT and CDR2 FNYEAQ (reference sequence). V lost 5 bases and J lost 5; bases outside the gene matches: 2. The CDR3 sequence is 14 residues long. In DNA, the CDR3 is TGTGCCAGCAGCGAGGGACTAGCGGGAGACGAGCAGTACTTC. It translates to CASSEGLAGDEQYF.

The rearrangement uses TRBV6-1 and TRBJ2-7; D uncertain. V was cut by 2 bases and J by 2 bases, with 7 bases left in between. The CDR3 runs to 13 residues. Germline lookup yields CDR1 MNHNS and CDR2 SASEGT. The chain's CDR3 is CASSESIAYEQYF. In nucleotides, the CDR3 is TGTGCCAGCAGTGAATCTATTGCCTACGAGCAGTACTTC.

J is TRBJ1-2 and V is TRBV7-9; D is perhaps TRBD1 (5 bases). CDR3 length: 14 amino acids. Germline lookup yields CDR1 SEHNR and CDR2 FQNEAQ (reference sequence). V dropped 1 base and J dropped 7 bases, with 13 bases sitting between them. The CDR3: CASSLDLSQGGYTF. The CDR3 DNA sequence: TGTGCCAGCAGCTTAGATCTGTCCCAGGGTGGCTACACCTTC.

This sequence joins TRBV9 and TRBJ2-2; 10 bases line up with TRBD1. CDR3 length: 17 amino acids. With V trimmed by 2 bases and J by 5 bases, 9 bases remained unmatched. Germline CDR1 reads SGDLS; CDR2 reads YYNGEE. In DNA, the CDR3 is TGTGCCAGCAGCGTGTTGTCGGGACAGGGGTTGACCGGGGAGCTGTTTTTT. This codes for CASSVLSGQGLTGELFF.

The chain joins TRBV10-3 to TRBJ1-5, with 7 bases that match TRBD1. The CDR3 contains 15 residues. Germline-derived CDR1 and CDR2 are ENHRY and SYGVKD. J gave up 5 bases and V 3 bases, and 7 bases lay outside the gene matches. This CDR3 reads CAISDEDRRHQPQHF. CDR3 bases: TGTGCCATCAGTGACGAGGACAGGAGACATCAGCCCCAGCATTTT.

The chain uses TRBV5-4 and TRBJ2-2; 7 positions agree with TRBD2. The V segment lost 0 bases and the J segment 1 base; nucleotides outside the gene matches: 3. Germline V gene lookup returns CDR1 SGHNT and CDR2 YYREEE (reference sequence). CDR3 length equals 16 residues. The CDR3 DNA reads as TGTGCCAGCAGCTTGGGGCCTAGCGGGAACACCGGGGAGCTGTTTTTT. Translating it yields CASSLGPSGNTGELFF.

This chain links TRBV2 with TRBJ1-5; no definite D call. Germline V gene sequence: CDR1 SNHLY, CDR2 FYNNEI. The CDR3 sequence is 12 residues long. The V end was cut by 2 bases, the J end by 7 bases, with 6 bases between. CDR3 protein: CASSEYIQPQHF. The CDR3 region has the DNA TGTGCCAGCAGTGAATATATACAGCCCCAGCATTTT.